Reported below is one T cell receptor beta chain. Its antigen is unidentified. Using immunoSEQ multiplex PCR, the repertoire was profiled, and TCRdb retains in-frame clones only, with some absent. This sample yields 65,000 to 75,000 clones, of which approximately 87% are seen a single time; 10% to 12% belongs to the top ten. The data derive from a study of lymphopenia after photon versus proton radiotherapy. Study outcomes and limitations: Relative stability marked proton patients; photon patients lost diversity and naive cells. Better survival with proton therapy was suggested as possible, not demonstrated. After lymphocyte nadir, photon-treated repertoires showed oligoclonal expansion, especially CD8+ Temra.

V was cut by 3 bases and J by 0 bases, with 14 bases left in between. The CDR3 is made up of 16 amino acids. Germline lookup yields CDR1 SGHDN and CDR2 FVKESK. The clonotype was recovered from a man aged 80 or over with esophageal cancer. The sequencing here drew on peripheral blood, taken from a patient treated with proton-based radiotherapy. The chain is built from TRBV14 and TRBJ1-1; tentatively, D is TRBD1 (6 bases). CDR3 nucleotides: TGTGCCAGCAGCCACTTGACAGGCCTCATGAACACTGAAGCTTTCTTT. Protein: CASSHLTGLMNTEAFF.